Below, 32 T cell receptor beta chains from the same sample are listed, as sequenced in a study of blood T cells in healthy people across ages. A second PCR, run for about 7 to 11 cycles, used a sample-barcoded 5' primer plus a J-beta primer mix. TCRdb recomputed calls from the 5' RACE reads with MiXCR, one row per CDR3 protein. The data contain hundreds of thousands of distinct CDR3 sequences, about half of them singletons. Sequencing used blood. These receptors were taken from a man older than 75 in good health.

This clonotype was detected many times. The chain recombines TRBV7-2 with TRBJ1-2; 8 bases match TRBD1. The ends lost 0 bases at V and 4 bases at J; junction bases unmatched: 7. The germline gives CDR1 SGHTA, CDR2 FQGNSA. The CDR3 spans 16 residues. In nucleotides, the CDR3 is TGTGCCAGCAGCTTAGCGACATCAGGGGGCGCCTATGGCTACACCTTC. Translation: CASSLATSGGAYGYTF.

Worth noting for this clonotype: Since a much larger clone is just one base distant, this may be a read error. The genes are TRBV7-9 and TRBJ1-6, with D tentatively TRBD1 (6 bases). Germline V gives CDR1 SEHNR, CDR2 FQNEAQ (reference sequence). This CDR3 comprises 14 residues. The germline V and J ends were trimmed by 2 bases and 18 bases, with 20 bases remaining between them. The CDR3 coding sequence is TGTGCCAGCAGCTTAATAGGGGGAATTCAGACCCCCCACTTT. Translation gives CASSLIGGIQTPHF.

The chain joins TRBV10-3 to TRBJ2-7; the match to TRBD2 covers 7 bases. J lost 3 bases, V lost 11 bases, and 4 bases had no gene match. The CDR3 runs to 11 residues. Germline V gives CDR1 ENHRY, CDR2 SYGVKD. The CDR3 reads CAGGGVYEQYF. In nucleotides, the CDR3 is TGTGCCGGGGGGGGAGTCTACGAGCAGTACTTC.

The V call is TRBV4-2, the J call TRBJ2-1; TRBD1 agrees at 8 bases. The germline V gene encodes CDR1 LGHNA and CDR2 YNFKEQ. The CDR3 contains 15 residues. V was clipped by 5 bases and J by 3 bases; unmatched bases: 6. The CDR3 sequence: CASSFSGTGYNEQFF. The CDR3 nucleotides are TGTGCCAGCAGCTTCTCCGGGACAGGCTACAATGAGCAGTTCTTC.

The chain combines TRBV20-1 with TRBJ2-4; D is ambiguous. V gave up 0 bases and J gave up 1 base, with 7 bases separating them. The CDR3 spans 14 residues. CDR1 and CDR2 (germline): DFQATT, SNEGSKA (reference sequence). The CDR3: CSARELVAKNIQYF. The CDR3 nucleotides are TGCAGTGCTAGAGAGTTGGTGGCCAAAAACATTCAGTACTTC.

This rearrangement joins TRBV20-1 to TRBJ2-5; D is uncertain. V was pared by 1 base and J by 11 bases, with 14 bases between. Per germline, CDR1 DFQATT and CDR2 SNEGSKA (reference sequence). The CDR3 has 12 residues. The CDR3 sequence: CSARGGRNEQYF. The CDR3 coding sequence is TGCAGTGCTAGAGGGGGTCGGAATGAGCAGTACTTC.

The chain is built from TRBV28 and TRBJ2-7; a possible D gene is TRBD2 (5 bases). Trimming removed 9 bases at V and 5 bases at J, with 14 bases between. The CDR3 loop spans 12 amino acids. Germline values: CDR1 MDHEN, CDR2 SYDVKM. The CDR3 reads CASGRGANEQYF. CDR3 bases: TGTGCCAGTGGACGGGGTGCGAACGAGCAGTACTTC.

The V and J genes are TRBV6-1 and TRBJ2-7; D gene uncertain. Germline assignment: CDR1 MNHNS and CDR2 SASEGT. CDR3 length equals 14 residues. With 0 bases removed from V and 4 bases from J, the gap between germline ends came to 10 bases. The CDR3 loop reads CASSEALPGYEQYF. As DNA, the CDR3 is TGTGCCAGCAGTGAAGCGCTTCCGGGTTACGAGCAGTACTTC.

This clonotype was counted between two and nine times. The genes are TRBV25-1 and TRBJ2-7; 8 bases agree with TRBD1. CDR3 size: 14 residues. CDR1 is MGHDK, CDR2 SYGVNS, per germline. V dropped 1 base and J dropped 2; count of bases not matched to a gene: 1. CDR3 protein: CASSEWTGTYEQYF. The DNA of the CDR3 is TGTGCCAGCAGTGAATGGACAGGGACCTACGAGCAGTACTTC.

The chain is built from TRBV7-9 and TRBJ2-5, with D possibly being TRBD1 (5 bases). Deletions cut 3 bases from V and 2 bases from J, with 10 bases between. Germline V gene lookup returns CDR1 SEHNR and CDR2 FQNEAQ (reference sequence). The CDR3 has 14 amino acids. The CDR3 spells CASSFKAGQETQYF. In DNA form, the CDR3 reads TGTGCCAGCAGCTTCAAGGCAGGGCAAGAGACCCAGTACTTC.

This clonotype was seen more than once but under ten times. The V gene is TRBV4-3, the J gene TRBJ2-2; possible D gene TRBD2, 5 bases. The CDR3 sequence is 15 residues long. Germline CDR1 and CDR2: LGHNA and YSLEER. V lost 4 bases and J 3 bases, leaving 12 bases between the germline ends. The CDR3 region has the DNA TGCGCCAGCAGCCGCGGACTCTATGACACCGGGGAGCTGTTTTTT. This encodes CASSRGLYDTGELFF.

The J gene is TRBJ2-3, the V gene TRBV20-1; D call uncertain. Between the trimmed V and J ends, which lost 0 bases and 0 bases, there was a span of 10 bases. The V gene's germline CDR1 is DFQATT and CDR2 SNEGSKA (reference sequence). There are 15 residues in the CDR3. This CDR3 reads CSAREFPSSTDTQYF. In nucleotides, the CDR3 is TGCAGTGCTAGAGAGTTCCCTTCAAGCACAGATACGCAGTATTTT.

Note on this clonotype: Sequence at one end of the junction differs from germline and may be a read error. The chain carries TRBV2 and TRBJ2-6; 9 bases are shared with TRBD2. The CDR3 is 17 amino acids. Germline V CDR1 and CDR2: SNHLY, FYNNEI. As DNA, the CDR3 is TGTACCAGCGCGGGGGGGCCGGAGAACTCTGGGGCCAACGTCCTGACTTTC. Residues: CTSAGGPENSGANVLTF.

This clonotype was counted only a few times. Written as DNA, the CDR3 is TGTGCCAGCAGCCGAGATAGGGAGGGGCGCGAGCAGTACTTC. This translates into CASSRDREGREQYF. The V call is TRBV4-2, the J call TRBJ2-5; 7 positions match TRBD2. Judging by the DNA end, TRBJ2-7 fits better; the J call may be wrong. The CDR3 is 14 amino acids. CDR1 LGHNA and CDR2 YNFKEQ come from the germline V gene.

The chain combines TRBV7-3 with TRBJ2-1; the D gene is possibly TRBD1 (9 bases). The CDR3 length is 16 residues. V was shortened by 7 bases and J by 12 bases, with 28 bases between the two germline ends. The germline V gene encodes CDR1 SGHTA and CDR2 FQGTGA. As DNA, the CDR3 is TGTGCCAGCATTATAGCGGGGACAGGGAAAACGGTACGGCAGTTCTTC. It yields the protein CASIIAGTGKTVRQFF.

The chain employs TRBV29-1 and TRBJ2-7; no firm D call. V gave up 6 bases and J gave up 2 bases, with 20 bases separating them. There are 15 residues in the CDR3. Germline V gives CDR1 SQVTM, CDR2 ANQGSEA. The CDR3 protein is CSVADGQLGPYEQYF. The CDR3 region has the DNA TGCAGCGTAGCCGATGGGCAGCTCGGGCCCTACGAGCAGTACTTC.

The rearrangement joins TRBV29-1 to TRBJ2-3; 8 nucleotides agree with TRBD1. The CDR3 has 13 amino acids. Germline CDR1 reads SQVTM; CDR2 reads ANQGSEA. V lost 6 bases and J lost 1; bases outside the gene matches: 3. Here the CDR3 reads CSVTGVGTDTQYF. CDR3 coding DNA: TGCAGCGTGACAGGGGTTGGCACAGATACGCAGTATTTT.

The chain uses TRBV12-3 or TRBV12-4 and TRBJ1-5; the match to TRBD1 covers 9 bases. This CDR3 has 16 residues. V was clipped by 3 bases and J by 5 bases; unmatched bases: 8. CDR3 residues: CASSFIMGQGHQPQHF. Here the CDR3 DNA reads TGTGCCAGCAGTTTTATTATGGGACAGGGTCATCAGCCCCAGCATTTT.

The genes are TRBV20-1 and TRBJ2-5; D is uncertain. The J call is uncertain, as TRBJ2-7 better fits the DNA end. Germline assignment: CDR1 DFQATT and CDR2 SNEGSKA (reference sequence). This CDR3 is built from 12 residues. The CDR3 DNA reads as TGCAGTGCTAGAGATGGTTGGTACGAGCAGTACTTC. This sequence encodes CSARDGWYEQYF.

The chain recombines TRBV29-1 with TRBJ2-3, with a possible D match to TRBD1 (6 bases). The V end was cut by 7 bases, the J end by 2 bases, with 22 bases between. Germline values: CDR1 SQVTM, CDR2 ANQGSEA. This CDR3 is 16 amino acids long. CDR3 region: CSASGHRDTYTDTQYF. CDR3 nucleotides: TGCAGCGCTTCAGGACACCGGGACACCTACACAGATACGCAGTATTTT.

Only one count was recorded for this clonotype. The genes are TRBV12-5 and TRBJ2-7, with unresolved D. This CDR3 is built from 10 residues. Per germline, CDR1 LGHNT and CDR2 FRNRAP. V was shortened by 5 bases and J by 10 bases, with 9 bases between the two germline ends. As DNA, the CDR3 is TGTGCTAGTGGTCGCGGAGCCCAGTACTTC. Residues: CASGRGAQYF.

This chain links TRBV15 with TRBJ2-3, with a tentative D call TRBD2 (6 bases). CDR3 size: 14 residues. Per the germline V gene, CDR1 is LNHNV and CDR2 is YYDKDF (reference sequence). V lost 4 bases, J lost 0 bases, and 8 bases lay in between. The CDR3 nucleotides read TGTGCCACCAGCAAAGGGACTAGCACAGATACGCAGTATTTT. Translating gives CATSKGTSTDTQYF.

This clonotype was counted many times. CDR3 sequence reads: CATSRDTIGGQYF. The CDR3 DNA reads as TGTGCCACCAGCAGGGATACAATAGGTGGGCAGTACTTC. This chain connects TRBV15 to TRBJ2-5; D not resolved. This CDR3 comprises 13 residues. Germline CDR1 LNHNV, CDR2 YYDKDF (reference sequence). V lost 3 bases and J lost 11, with 16 bases in between.

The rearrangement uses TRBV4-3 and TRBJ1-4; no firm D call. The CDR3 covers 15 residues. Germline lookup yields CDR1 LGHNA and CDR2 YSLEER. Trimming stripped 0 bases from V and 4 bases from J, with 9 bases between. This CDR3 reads CASSQDYGNNEKLFF. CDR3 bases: TGCGCCAGCAGCCAAGATTACGGAAATAATGAAAAACTGTTTTTT.

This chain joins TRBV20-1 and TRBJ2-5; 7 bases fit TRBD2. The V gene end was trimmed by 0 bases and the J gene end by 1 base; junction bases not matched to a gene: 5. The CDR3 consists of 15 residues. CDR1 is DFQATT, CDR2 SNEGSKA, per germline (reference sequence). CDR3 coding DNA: TGCAGTGCTAGAGATGCGGCTAGCGGCCAAGAGACCCAGTACTTC. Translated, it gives CSARDAASGQETQYF.

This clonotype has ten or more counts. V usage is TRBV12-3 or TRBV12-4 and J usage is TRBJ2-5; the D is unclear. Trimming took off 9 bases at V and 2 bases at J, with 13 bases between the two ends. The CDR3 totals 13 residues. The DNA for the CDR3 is TGTGCCAGTAGTCCGGGCCGACAAGAGACCCAGTACTTC. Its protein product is CASSPGRQETQYF.

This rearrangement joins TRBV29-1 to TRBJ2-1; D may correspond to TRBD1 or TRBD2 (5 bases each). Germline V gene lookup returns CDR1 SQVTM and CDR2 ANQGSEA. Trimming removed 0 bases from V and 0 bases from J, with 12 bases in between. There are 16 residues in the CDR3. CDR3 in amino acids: CSVEEGASRSYNEQFF. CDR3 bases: TGCAGCGTTGAAGAAGGGGCTAGCCGCTCCTACAATGAGCAGTTCTTC.

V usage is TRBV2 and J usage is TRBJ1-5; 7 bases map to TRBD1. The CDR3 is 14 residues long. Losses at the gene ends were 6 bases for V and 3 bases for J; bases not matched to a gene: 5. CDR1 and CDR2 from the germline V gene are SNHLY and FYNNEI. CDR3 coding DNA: TGTGCCAGCAGAGCTGGGACAGCCAATCAGCCCCAGCATTTT. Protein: CASRAGTANQPQHF. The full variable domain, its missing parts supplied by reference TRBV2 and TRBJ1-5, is EPEVTQTPSHQVTQMGQEVILRCVPISNHLYFYWYRQILGQKVEFLVSFYNNEISEKSEIFDDQFSVERPDGSNFTLKIRSTKLEDSAMYFCASRAGTANQPQHFGDGTRLSIL.

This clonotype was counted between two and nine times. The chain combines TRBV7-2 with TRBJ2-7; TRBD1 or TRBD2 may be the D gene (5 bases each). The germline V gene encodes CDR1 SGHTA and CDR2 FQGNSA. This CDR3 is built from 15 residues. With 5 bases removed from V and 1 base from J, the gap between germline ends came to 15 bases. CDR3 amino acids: CASSTRGPISYEQYF. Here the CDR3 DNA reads TGTGCCAGCAGCACCCGGGGACCTATTTCCTACGAGCAGTACTTC.

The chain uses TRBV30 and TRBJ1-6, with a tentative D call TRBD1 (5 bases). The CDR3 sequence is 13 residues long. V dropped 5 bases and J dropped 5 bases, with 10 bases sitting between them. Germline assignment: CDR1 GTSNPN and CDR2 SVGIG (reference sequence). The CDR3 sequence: CAWGGRDNSPLHF. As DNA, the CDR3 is TGTGCCTGGGGGGGACGGGATAATTCACCCCTCCACTTT.

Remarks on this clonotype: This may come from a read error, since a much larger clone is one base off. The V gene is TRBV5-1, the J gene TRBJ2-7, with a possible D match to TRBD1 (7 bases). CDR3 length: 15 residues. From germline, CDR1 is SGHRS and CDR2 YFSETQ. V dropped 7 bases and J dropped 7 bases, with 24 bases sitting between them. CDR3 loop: CASGTQGGRYNEQYF. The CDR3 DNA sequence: TGCGCCAGCGGGACGCAGGGGGGAAGGTACAATGAGCAGTACTTC.

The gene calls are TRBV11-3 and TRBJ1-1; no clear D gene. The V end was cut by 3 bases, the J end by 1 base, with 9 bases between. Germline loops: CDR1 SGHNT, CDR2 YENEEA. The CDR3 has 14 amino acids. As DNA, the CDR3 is TGTGCCAGCAGCTTGATGGGCAGGAACACTGAAGCTTTCTTT. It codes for CASSLMGRNTEAFF.